The rows below give T cell receptor beta chains drawn from one sample of a study of T cells in Graves' hyperthyroidism and ophthalmopathy. A single record per CDR3 protein comes from TCRdb applying MiXCR to the multiplex PCR reads. The table has roughly 500,000 distinct CDR3 sequences, just over 45% seen once. The specimen was peripheral blood or thyroid tissue (not recorded which). These receptors were taken from an adult woman with Graves' disease, either hyperthyroidism or ophthalmopathy (not recorded which). CDR3s include the opening cysteine and the closing phenylalanine or tryptophan. Size is omitted from some rows. Given values are once, few, many or a class for expanded clones.

clone size | J gene | V gene | CDR3 protein
many | TRBJ1-5 | TRBV6-1 | CASSEGRGRGQPQHF
many | TRBJ1-2 | TRBV9 | CASSVEEIYGYTF
many | TRBJ1-3 | TRBV19 | CASSRELGSSGNTIYF
NA | TRBJ1-5 | TRBV7-9 | CASSSSGVSNQPQHF
once | TRBJ2-7 | TRBV10-3 | CATSVDRRSYEQYF
few | TRBJ1-5 | TRBV24-1 | CATSKGQVGQPQHF
NA | TRBJ2-3 | TRBV5-1 | CASRTSGSSTDTQYF
NA | TRBJ2-2 | TRBV5-4 | CASSLGATTGELFF
few | TRBJ1-3 | TRBV25-1 | CASSVGGRGNTIYF
few | TRBJ1-1 | TRBV15 | CATSSKEGSEAFF
many | TRBJ2-7 | TRBV12-3/TRBV12-4 | CASSPGTGSKQYF
NA | TRBJ2-2 | TRBV7-9 | CASRLSGTQTGELFF
NA | TRBJ1-2 | TRBV20-1 | CSAREGTGYGYTF
NA | TRBJ1-1 | TRBV12-3/TRBV12-4 | CASSSPGTPNTEAFF
many | TRBJ1-1 | TRBV11-2 | CASSSRQGGAFF
many | TRBJ2-7 | TRBV6-5 | CASSRTGAEQYF
NA | TRBJ1-5 | TRBV5-1 | CASKQGSNQPQHF
NA | TRBJ1-1 | TRBV2 | CASSVLVQCEAFF
many | TRBJ1-1 | TRBV2 | CASSGPGQTTGGFF
NA | TRBJ1-1 | TRBV6-5 | CASRVRGMNTEAFF
NA | TRBJ2-6 | TRBV9 | CASSLAGFSRVGTEAF
many | TRBJ2-1 | TRBV5-1 | CASSVYIRGNEQFF
once | TRBJ1-2 | TRBV6-1 | CASSEIAGDYGYTF
NA | TRBJ2-5 | TRBV2 | CASRSIETQYF
few | TRBJ2-7 | TRBV6-5 | CASSYSEGYQQYF
NA | TRBJ2-7 | TRBV7-9 | CASSQGSRAYEQYF
many | TRBJ2-7 | TRBV2 | CASSSRRQSYEQYF
NA | TRBJ1-2 | TRBV15 | CATSRAGQEDYGYTF
NA | TRBJ1-2 | TRBV29-1 | CSVSKGGHTF
NA | TRBJ2-7 | TRBV7-9 | CASSLERQGVGEQYF
NA | TRBJ1-2 | TRBV6-5 | CAISADTYGYTF